The 21 T cell receptor beta chains given below trace back to one sample, sequenced in a study of cytomegalovirus exposure and HLA in healthy donors. PCR involved 60 Vbeta and 13 Jbeta primers. TCRdb's copy holds only in-frame clones and misses some; the assay was immunoSEQ multiplex PCR. Among roughly 100,000 clones listed, 83% were seen once. Sequencing input: PBMCs. The receptors come from a man younger than 30 in good health and CMV-seronegative.

The chain is built from TRBV28 and TRBJ2-7; D is perhaps TRBD2 (6 bases). Germline V gene lookup returns CDR1 MDHEN and CDR2 SYDVKM. V was cut by 9 bases and J by 6 bases, with 27 bases left in between. This CDR3 region has 16 residues. CDR3 in DNA: TGTGCCAGTAGGGAGGATACCGGGACCGTCATGGGCGAGCAGTACTTC. Amino acid sequence: CASREDTGTVMGEQYF.

The chain links TRBV27 to TRBJ2-1; 11 bases fit TRBD2. Losses at the gene ends were 3 bases for V and 8 bases for J; bases not matched to a gene: 9. CDR1 and CDR2 from the germline V gene are MNHEY and SMNVEV (reference sequence). This CDR3 region has 16 residues. CDR3 coding DNA: TGTGCCAGCAGTTTCGTAGCGGGAGGGCCTTATTATGAGCAGTTCTTC. The encoded protein is CASSFVAGGPYYEQFF.

The J gene is TRBJ1-5, the V gene TRBV6-1, with 9 bases that match TRBD1. From germline, CDR1 is MNHNS and CDR2 SASEGT. The CDR3 runs 15 residues. V gave up 1 base and J gave up 6 bases; unmatched junction bases: 4. The CDR3 coding sequence is TGTGCCAGCAGTGAAGAAACAGGGGGCATTCAGCCCCAGCATTTT. It codes for CASSEETGGIQPQHF.

The J gene is TRBJ1-1, the V gene TRBV5-5; no clear D gene. The CDR3 length is 13 residues. V lost 0 bases and J lost 8, with 11 bases in between. Germline V gives CDR1 SGHKS, CDR2 YYEKEE (reference sequence). DNA for the CDR3: TGTGCCAGCAGCTTGGGCGAGTCAAGCGAAGCTTTCTTT. Translation gives CASSLGESSEAFF.

This clone appeared a few times. The gene calls are TRBV4-3 and TRBJ2-7; D possibly corresponds to TRBD1 (6 bases). The V end lost 3 bases, the J end lost 5 bases, and 14 bases lay between the germline ends. From germline, CDR1 is LGHNA and CDR2 YSLEER. The CDR3 spans 14 residues. The CDR3: CASSHHRVRHEQYF. The DNA of the CDR3 is TGCGCCAGCAGCCATCACAGGGTGCGTCACGAGCAGTACTTC.

As regards this clone: This specimen includes other DNA sequences encoding the same CDR3. The V call is TRBV30, the J call TRBJ1-2; D might be TRBD1 (6 bases). V lost 0 bases, J lost 4 bases, and 6 bases lay in between. The CDR3 loop spans 12 amino acids. Germline lookup yields CDR1 GTSNPN and CDR2 SVGIG (reference sequence). CDR3 nucleotide sequence: TGTGCCTGGAGTGTAGGGGGCTATGGCTACACCTTC. It yields the protein CAWSVGGYGYTF.

The chain recombines TRBV6-5 with TRBJ1-2; 7 bases agree with TRBD1. This CDR3 contains 14 residues. With V trimmed by 6 bases and J by 7 bases, 11 bases remained unmatched. Germline V lookup: CDR1 MNHEY, CDR2 SVGAGI. In DNA form, the CDR3 reads TGTGCCAGCAGGACCACTGACAGGGCCCCTGGCTACACCTTC. Amino acid sequence: CASRTTDRAPGYTF.

V is TRBV7-2 and J is TRBJ2-5; 8 nucleotides line up with TRBD2. Germline assignment: CDR1 SGHTA and CDR2 FQGNSA. The CDR3 runs to 17 residues. Trimming took 5 bases from V and 2 from J; bases not matched to a gene: 13. CDR3 amino acids: CASSPRRTSGIQETQYF. In DNA form, the CDR3 reads TGTGCCAGCAGCCCCAGGCGTACTAGCGGAATACAAGAGACCCAGTACTTC.

The gene calls are TRBV2 and TRBJ2-1, with TRBD2 identical over 9 bases. CDR3 length: 20 residues. CDR1 SNHLY and CDR2 FYNNEI come from the germline V gene. V was pared by 2 bases and J by 0 bases, with 14 bases of the junction left unmatched. The CDR3 is CASSENFVAGVSSSYNEQFF. For the CDR3, the DNA is TGTGCCAGCAGTGAAAATTTTGTAGCGGGAGTTTCCAGCTCCTACAATGAGCAGTTCTTC.

The rearrangement joins TRBV5-8 to TRBJ2-1; TRBD2 matches 11 bases. The CDR3 length is 15 residues. The trim removed 3 bases at V and 5 bases at J, leaving 4 bases unmatched. Per the germline V gene, CDR1 is SGHTS and CDR2 is YDEGEE. The CDR3: CASSSGTSGDNEQFF. CDR3 coding DNA: TGTGCCAGCAGCTCCGGGACTAGCGGAGACAATGAGCAGTTCTTC.

The chain has TRBV7-2 and TRBJ2-1, with D possibly matching TRBD2 (6 bases). V was cut by 4 bases and J by 10 bases, with 17 bases left in between. CDR1 and CDR2 (germline): SGHTA, FQGNSA. This CDR3 is built from 14 residues. The CDR3 DNA follows: TGTGCCAGCAGCTCGACACTAGGGCGGGGCGAGCAGTTCTTC. It is translated as CASSSTLGRGEQFF.

CDR3 region: CASSLYLRTRSGQDTQYF. The CDR3 DNA sequence: TGTGCCAGCAGTTTATACCTCAGGACTAGAAGTGGGCAGGATACGCAGTATTTT. This chain links TRBV27 with TRBJ2-3; 7 nucleotides align to TRBD2. V lost 1 base to trimming and J lost 6 bases; unmatched junction nucleotides: 16. The germline CDR1 and CDR2 sequences are MNHEY and SMNVEV (reference sequence). The CDR3 consists of 18 residues.

The chain joins TRBV29-1 to TRBJ1-1, with D uncertain. This CDR3 is 14 amino acids long. CDR1 SQVTM and CDR2 ANQGSEA come from the germline V gene. V was clipped by 4 bases and J by 2 bases, with 14 bases between them. The CDR3 DNA is TGCAGCGTTGGCTTGAAAAATACTAACACTGAAGCTTTCTTT. Amino acids: CSVGLKNTNTEAFF. The whole variable domain, remainder taken from reference TRBV29-1 and TRBJ1-1, is SAVISQKPSRDICQRGTSLTIQCQVDSQVTMMFWYRQQPGQSLTLIATANQGSEATYESGFVIDKFPISRPNLTFSTLTVSNMSPEDSSIYLCSVGLKNTNTEAFFGQGTRLTVV.

The rearrangement joins TRBV7-9 to TRBJ2-3; 7 positions match TRBD2. There are 16 residues in the CDR3. With 7 bases clipped from V and 2 bases from J, the junction kept 12 bases outside the gene matches. Germline lookup yields CDR1 SEHNR and CDR2 FQNEAQ (reference sequence). Written as DNA, the CDR3 is TGTGCCAGCAAAGGTTCGGGAAAGCGGGACACAGATACGCAGTATTTT. Translation gives CASKGSGKRDTDTQYF.

V usage is TRBV2 and J usage is TRBJ2-7, with a weak D call TRBD2 (6 bases). Germline V gene lookup returns CDR1 SNHLY and CDR2 FYNNEI. CDR3 length: 12 amino acids. V dropped 8 bases and J dropped 3 bases, with 11 bases sitting between them. CDR3 nucleotides: TGTGCCAGCGGACTAACAGTCTACGAGCAGTACTTC. Encoded protein: CASGLTVYEQYF. The variable domain in full, completed from reference TRBV2 and TRBJ2-7, reads EPEVTQTPSHQVTQMGQEVILRCVPISNHLYFYWYRQILGQKVEFLVSFYNNEISEKSEIFDDQFSVERPDGSNFTLKIRSTKLEDSAMYFCASGLTVYEQYFGPGTRLTVT.

The rearrangement joins TRBV4-3 to TRBJ2-7, with 9 nucleotides matching TRBD1. The CDR3 is 16 amino acids. The V gene end was trimmed by 4 bases and the J gene end by 7 bases; junction bases not matched to a gene: 14. Germline V gene sequence: CDR1 LGHNA, CDR2 YSLEER. The CDR3 is CASSRGTGGGHGEQYF. In DNA form, the CDR3 reads TGCGCCAGCAGCCGGGGAACAGGGGGCGGGCATGGAGAGCAGTACTTC.

The V and J genes are TRBV28 and TRBJ1-5; no clear D gene. V dropped 7 bases and J dropped 0 bases, with 10 bases sitting between them. The CDR3 runs 14 residues. Germline assignment: CDR1 MDHEN and CDR2 SYDVKM. Here the CDR3 reads CASTRGYSNQPQHF. The CDR3 nucleotides are TGTGCCAGCACCCGGGGTTATAGCAATCAGCCCCAGCATTTT.

The chain recombines TRBV6-5 with TRBJ2-1; maybe TRBD2 (6 bases). Germline loops: CDR1 MNHEY, CDR2 SVGAGI. The CDR3 contains 14 residues. V gave up 5 bases and J gave up 6 bases, with 14 bases separating them. The CDR3 reads CASSPRDWGNEQFF. The DNA for the CDR3 is TGTGCCAGCAGTCCCCGGGACTGGGGCAATGAGCAGTTCTTC.

This clone showed up just a few times. The V gene is TRBV5-6, the J gene TRBJ1-4; 8 positions match TRBD1. V trimming: 3 bases; J trimming: 3 bases; junction bases outside the gene matches: 10. Germline values: CDR1 SGHDT, CDR2 YYEEEE. This CDR3 contains 17 residues. The CDR3 nucleotides are TGTGCCAGCAGCTCGGTAACTCAGGGGGCCTCTAATGAAAAACTGTTTTTT. Translated: CASSSVTQGASNEKLFF.

The chain links TRBV29-1 to TRBJ1-2, with TRBD1 matching 8 bases. Germline V CDR1 and CDR2: SQVTM, ANQGSEA. This CDR3 spans 16 amino acids. Trimming cost V 1 base and J 2 bases; bases outside gene matches: 9. CDR3 DNA: TGCAGCGTTGAAGGGCGATCAGGGGGCGAGAACTATGGCTACACCTTC. This sequence encodes CSVEGRSGGENYGYTF.

The genes are TRBV19 and TRBJ1-2; D is ambiguous. The length of the CDR3 is 15 residues. V was shortened by 5 bases and J by 0 bases, with 13 bases between the two germline ends. Germline lookup yields CDR1 LNHDA and CDR2 SQIVND (reference sequence). CDR3 nucleotide sequence: TGTGCCAGTAGTCCCTACGATTCGGCTAACTATGGCTACACCTTC. As protein: CASSPYDSANYGYTF.